The entry below describes one T cell receptor beta chain. Its cognate antigen is unknown. Trimming took off 3 bases at V and 4 bases at J, with 14 bases between the two ends. From germline, CDR1 is SGDLS and CDR2 YYNGEE. The length of the CDR3 is 14 residues. The sample is drawn from a study of cytomegalovirus exposure and HLA in healthy donors. Study-level results: Prior analysis indicated that the majority of TCR beta V segments exhibited productivity approximately 90% or approximately 30% of the time.

60 Vbeta and 13 Jbeta primers were used in PCR. Sequencing used immunoSEQ multiplex PCR; TCRdb keeps in-frame clones, though not all of them. The sample yields around 100,000 clones, roughly 74% seen once. This rearrangement joins TRBV9 to TRBJ2-7; the D gene is possibly TRBD2 (6 bases). The clonotype was recovered from a woman younger than 35 in good health and CMV-seropositive. The sample consisted of PBMCs. The CDR3 region has the DNA TGTGCCAGCAGCGCCGTCGGGACTTCGTACGAGCAGTACTTC. Translating gives CASSAVGTSYEQYF. The variable domain in full, completed from reference TRBV9 and TRBJ2-7, reads DSGVTQTPKHLITATGQRVTLRCSPRSGDLSVYWYQQSLDQGLQFLIQYYNGEERAKGNILERFSAQQFPDLHSELNLSSLELGDSALYFCASSAVGTSYEQYFGPGTRLTVT.